These T cell receptor beta chains were read from a single sample in a study of T cells in Graves' hyperthyroidism and ophthalmopathy. Each CDR3 protein gets one entry after TCRdb re-called the multiplex PCR reads with MiXCR. The sample gives about 570,000 distinct CDR3 sequences, 14% of which show up once; roughly 13% is in the top ten. The sequenced material came from blood. These receptors originate from a woman in her thirties or forties with Graves' hyperthyroidism. Both conserved end residues are part of each CDR3. The D gene is left open where the match is weak. Clone size is stated in some rows and not others, as once, few, many or a class when expanded.

CDR3: CASSQQGGGNQPQHF; DNA: TGTGCCAGCAGCCAGCAGGGAGGAGGCAATCAGCCCCAGCATTTT; J: TRBJ1-5; size: many; V: TRBV5-5; D: -
CDR3: CASSYSVPGELFF; DNA: TGTGCCAGCAGTTACAGTGTACCCGGGGAGCTGTTTTTT; J: TRBJ2-2; size: few; V: TRBV6-5; D: -
CDR3: CASSLGAGGLRDTQYF; DNA: TGTGCCAGCAGTTTGGGAGCGGGAGGTTTAAGGGATACGCAGTATTTT; J: TRBJ2-3; size: many; V: TRBV27; D: TRBD2
CDR3: CASSLGQGRTYEQYF; DNA: TGTGCCAGCAGCTTAGGTCAAGGTAGGACCTACGAGCAGTACTTC; J: TRBJ2-7; size: many; V: TRBV11-2; D: -
CDR3: CASGDTNTEAFF; DNA: TGTGCCAGTGGGGACACGAACACTGAAGCTTTCTTT; J: TRBJ1-1; size: many; V: TRBV19; D: -
CDR3: CASTPWTSGSYEQYF; DNA: TGTGCCAGCACCCCTTGGACTAGCGGCTCCTACGAGCAGTACTTC; J: TRBJ2-7; size: few; V: TRBV6-1; D: TRBD2
CDR3: CASSNNLDRVWGTDTQYF; DNA: TGTGCCAGCAGCAACAACCTAGACAGGGTATGGGGCACAGATACGCAGTATTTT; J: TRBJ2-3; size: many; V: TRBV7-2; D: TRBD1
CDR3: CASSPRDSSGNTIYF; DNA: TGTGCCAGCTCACCACGGGACAGCTCTGGAAACACCATATATTTT; J: TRBJ1-3; size: many; V: TRBV18; D: TRBD1
CDR3: CASSRVGQASEAFF; DNA: TGCGCCAGCAGCCGAGTAGGACAGGCCTCTGAAGCTTTCTTT; J: TRBJ1-1; size: -; V: TRBV4-1; D: TRBD1
CDR3: CASSSPRGFTDTQYF; DNA: TGTGCCAGCAGCTCGCCTCGGGGATTCACAGATACGCAGTATTTT; J: TRBJ2-3; size: many; V: TRBV11-2; D: -
CDR3: CASRPPGDVYEQYF; DNA: TGTGCCAGCAGGCCTCCAGGGGACGTCTACGAGCAGTACTTC; J: TRBJ2-7; size: many; V: TRBV28; D: -
CDR3: CASSSPWTAYEQYF; DNA: TGTGCCAGCAGCTCGCCCTGGACAGCCTACGAGCAGTACTTC; J: TRBJ2-7; size: many; V: TRBV2; D: -
CDR3: CASSLWSVQSSYEQYF; DNA: TGTGCCAGCAGTTTATGGTCGGTCCAAAGCTCCTACGAGCAGTACTTC; J: TRBJ2-7; size: many; V: TRBV28; D: -
CDR3: CASSDTSYEQYF; DNA: TGTGCCAGCAGCGACACTTCCTACGAGCAGTACTTC; J: TRBJ2-7; size: many; V: TRBV12-3/TRBV12-4; D: -
CDR3: CSAGGTLREAFF; DNA: TGCAGTGCTGGGGGGACTCTACGGGAAGCTTTCTTT; J: TRBJ1-1; size: -; V: TRBV20-1; D: -
CDR3: CASSLDGGMDEKLFF; DNA: TGCGCCAGCAGCTTGGACGGGGGGATGGATGAAAAACTGTTTTTT; J: TRBJ1-4; size: many; V: TRBV5-1; D: -
CDR3: CSANSAYEQYF; DNA: TGCAGTGCTAACAGCGCCTACGAGCAGTACTTC; J: TRBJ2-7; size: many; V: TRBV20-1; D: -
CDR3: CASSQADTLNIQYF; DNA: TGTGCCAGCAGCCAAGCGGACACCTTAAACATTCAGTACTTC; J: TRBJ2-4; size: few; V: TRBV14; D: -
CDR3: CAGRFVPGGTTDTQYF; DNA: TGTGCCGGCAGGTTTGTCCCAGGGGGGACAACAGATACGCAGTATTTT; J: TRBJ2-3; size: -; V: TRBV6-1; D: -
CDR3: CASSYDPGDYGYTF; DNA: TGTGCCAGCAGCTACGACCCAGGGGACTATGGCTACACCTTC; J: TRBJ1-2; size: -; V: TRBV4-2; D: -
CDR3: CASSLMSSGVYNEQFF; DNA: TGTGCCAGCAGCCTTATGAGTAGCGGAGTCTACAATGAGCAGTTCTTC; J: TRBJ2-1; size: many; V: TRBV11-2; D: -
CDR3: CATRGQGGTGELFF; DNA: TGTGCCACCCGAGGACAGGGCGGGACCGGGGAGCTGTTTTTT; J: TRBJ2-2; size: -; V: TRBV19; D: TRBD1
CDR3: CATSDRGAKETQYF; DNA: TGTGCCACCAGTGACAGGGGGGCCAAAGAGACCCAGTACTTC; J: TRBJ2-5; size: many; V: TRBV24-1; D: -
CDR3: CSAKGLAEQFF; DNA: TGCAGTGCTAAGGGGCTAGCGGAGCAGTTCTTC; J: TRBJ2-1; size: many; V: TRBV20-1; D: -
CDR3: CASSVTPNTGELFF; DNA: TGTGCCAGCAGTGTTACCCCGAACACCGGGGAGCTGTTTTTT; J: TRBJ2-2; size: many; V: TRBV2; D: -
CDR3: CASSLVALSHTGELFF; DNA: TGTGCCAGCAGTTTAGTGGCGCTCTCTCACACCGGGGAGCTGTTTTTT; J: TRBJ2-2; size: many; V: TRBV28; D: -
CDR3: CSATLPGGRELNEQFF; DNA: TGCAGTGCTACCTTACCGGGGGGGCGCGAGCTGAATGAGCAGTTCTTC; J: TRBJ2-1; size: few; V: TRBV20-1; D: TRBD2
CDR3: CASSLTGTGGVQPQHF; DNA: TGCGCCAGCAGCTTGACCGGGACAGGGGGAGTTCAGCCCCAGCATTTT; J: TRBJ1-5; size: -; V: TRBV5-1; D: TRBD1
CDR3: CASALGGYEKLFF; DNA: TGTGCCAGCGCCTTAGGAGGTTATGAAAAACTGTTTTTT; J: TRBJ1-4; size: -; V: TRBV6-1; D: -
CDR3: CASSSTGGRETQYF; DNA: TGCGCCAGCAGCAGTACAGGGGGCCGAGAGACCCAGTACTTC; J: TRBJ2-5; size: many; V: TRBV5-1; D: TRBD1
CDR3: CASSYGQASSYEQYF; DNA: TGTGCCAGCAGTTACGGACAGGCGTCATCCTACGAGCAGTACTTC; J: TRBJ2-7; size: many; V: TRBV6-1; D: TRBD1
CDR3: CASSLGQGNQPQQF; DNA: TGTGCCAGCAGCTTGGGACAGGGCAATCAGCCCCAGCAATTT; J: TRBJ1-5; size: many; V: TRBV5-6; D: TRBD1
CDR3: CASSNGQVRGNTIYF; DNA: TGTGCCAGCAGCAACGGACAGGTGCGAGGAAACACCATATATTTT; J: TRBJ1-3; size: few; V: TRBV7-2; D: TRBD1
CDR3: CASSLAFGQGADGANVLTF; DNA: TGCGCCAGCAGCTTGGCTTTTGGACAGGGGGCAGATGGGGCCAACGTCCTGACTTTC; J: TRBJ2-6; size: many; V: TRBV5-1; D: TRBD1
CDR3: CASSLPGKDTQYF; DNA: TGTGCCAGCAGCTTGCCAGGGAAAGATACGCAGTATTTT; J: TRBJ2-3; size: many; V: TRBV7-3; D: -
CDR3: CASTPRGAGGGMHEQFF; DNA: TGTGCCAGCACCCCCCGGGGAGCGGGAGGGGGAATGCATGAGCAGTTCTTC; J: TRBJ2-1; size: -; V: TRBV6-1; D: TRBD2
CDR3: CASSRGTSGSGQETQYF; DNA: TGTGCCAGCTCTCGCGGGACTAGCGGGAGTGGCCAAGAGACCCAGTACTTC; J: TRBJ2-5; size: many; V: TRBV18; D: TRBD2
CDR3: CSARDDRGRLNEQFF; DNA: TGCAGTGCTAGAGACGACAGGGGGCGTTTGAATGAGCAGTTCTTC; J: TRBJ2-1; size: many; V: TRBV20-1; D: TRBD1
CDR3: CASSVDREELFF; DNA: TGTGCCAGCAGCGTGGACCGGGAGGAGCTGTTTTTT; J: TRBJ2-2; size: few; V: TRBV7-3; D: -
CDR3: CASSLAPAANTGELFF; DNA: TGTGCTAGCAGCTTAGCTCCAGCGGCGAACACCGGGGAGCTGTTTTTT; J: TRBJ2-2; size: -; V: TRBV7-7; D: -
CDR3: CASRDRDRCEQYF; DNA: TGCGCCAGCAGGGACCGGGACAGATGCGAGCAGTACTTC; J: TRBJ2-7; size: -; V: TRBV10-1; D: TRBD1
CDR3: CASSAAGGQDEQYF; DNA: TGTGCCAGCAGCGCAGCGGGAGGGCAGGACGAGCAGTACTTC; J: TRBJ2-7; size: many; V: TRBV7-6; D: TRBD2
CDR3: CASSPGTGSLGYGYTF; DNA: TGTGCCAGCAGTCCCGGGACAGGGTCCCTAGGCTATGGCTACACCTTC; J: TRBJ1-2; size: -; V: TRBV12-3/TRBV12-4; D: TRBD1